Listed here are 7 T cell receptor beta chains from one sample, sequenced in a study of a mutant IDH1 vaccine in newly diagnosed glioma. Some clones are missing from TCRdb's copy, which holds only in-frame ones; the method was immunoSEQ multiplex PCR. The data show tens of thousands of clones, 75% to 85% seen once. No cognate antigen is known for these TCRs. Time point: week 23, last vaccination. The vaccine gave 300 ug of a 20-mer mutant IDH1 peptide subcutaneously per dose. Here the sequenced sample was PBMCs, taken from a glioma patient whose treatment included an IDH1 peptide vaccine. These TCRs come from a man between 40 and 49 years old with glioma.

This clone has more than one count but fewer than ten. In DNA form, the CDR3 reads TGTGCCACCTCGGCCCTGGGAGAGACCCAGTACTTC. Translated: CATSALGETQYF. The J gene is TRBJ2-5, the V gene TRBV2; D unresolved. CDR1 and CDR2 (germline): SNHLY, FYNNEI. The CDR3 consists of 12 residues. Deletions cut 10 bases from V and 4 bases from J, with 13 bases between. The variable domain in full, completed from reference TRBV2 and TRBJ2-5, reads EPEVTQTPSHQVTQMGQEVILRCVPISNHLYFYWYRQILGQKVEFLVSFYNNEISEKSEIFDDQFSVERPDGSNFTLKIRSTKLEDSAMYFCATSALGETQYFGPGTRLLVL.

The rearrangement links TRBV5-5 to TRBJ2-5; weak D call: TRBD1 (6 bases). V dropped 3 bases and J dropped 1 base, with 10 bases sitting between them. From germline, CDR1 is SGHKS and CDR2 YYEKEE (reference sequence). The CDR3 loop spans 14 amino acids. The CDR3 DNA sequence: TGTGCCAGCAGCTCCGGACAGCTCCAAGAGACCCAGTACTTC. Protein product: CASSSGQLQETQYF.

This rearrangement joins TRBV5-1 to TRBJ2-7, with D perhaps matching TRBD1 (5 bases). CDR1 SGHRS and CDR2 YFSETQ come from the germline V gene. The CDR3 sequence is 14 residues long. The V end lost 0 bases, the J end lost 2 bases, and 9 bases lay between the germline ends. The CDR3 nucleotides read TGCGCCAGCAGCTTGGACAGGACCCCCTACGAGCAGTACTTC. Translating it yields CASSLDRTPYEQYF.

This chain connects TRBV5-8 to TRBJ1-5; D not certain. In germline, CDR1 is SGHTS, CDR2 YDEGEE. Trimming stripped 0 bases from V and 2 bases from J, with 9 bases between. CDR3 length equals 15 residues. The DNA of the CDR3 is TGTGCCAGCAGCTTGGCAGGATCGGGCAATCAGCCCCAGCATTTT. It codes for CASSLAGSGNQPQHF. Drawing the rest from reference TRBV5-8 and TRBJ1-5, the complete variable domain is EAGVTQSPTHLIKTRGQQATLRCSPISGHTSVYWYQQALGLGLQFLLWYDEGEERNRGNFPPRFSGRQFPNYSSELNVNALELEDSALYLCASSLAGSGNQPQHFGDGTRLSIL.

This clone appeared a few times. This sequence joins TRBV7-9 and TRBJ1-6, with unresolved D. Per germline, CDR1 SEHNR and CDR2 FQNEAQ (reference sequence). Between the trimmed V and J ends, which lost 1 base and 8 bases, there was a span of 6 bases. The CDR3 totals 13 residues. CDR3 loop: CASSLGYDSPLHF. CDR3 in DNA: TGTGCCAGCAGCTTAGGGTACGATTCACCCCTCCACTTT.

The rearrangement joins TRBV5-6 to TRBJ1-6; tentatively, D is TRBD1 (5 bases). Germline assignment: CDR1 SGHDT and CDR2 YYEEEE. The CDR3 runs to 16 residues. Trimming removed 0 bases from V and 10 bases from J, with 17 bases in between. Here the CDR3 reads CASSLDIGRAPSPLHF. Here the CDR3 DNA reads TGTGCCAGCAGCTTGGACATCGGCAGGGCCCCCTCACCCCTCCACTTT.

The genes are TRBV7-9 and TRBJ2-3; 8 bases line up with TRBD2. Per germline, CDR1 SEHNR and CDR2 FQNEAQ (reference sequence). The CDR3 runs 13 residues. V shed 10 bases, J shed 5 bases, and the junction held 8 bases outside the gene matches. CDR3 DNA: TGTGCCACCGAGCGGGGGCCTGGAGATACGCAGTATTTT. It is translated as CATERGPGDTQYF.